One sample yielded the 7 T cell receptor beta chains listed below, sequenced in a study of T cell clonotyping in hematopoietic cell transplantation. The time point is: recipient sample about 28 days before transplant, after cytoreduction. Some clones are missing from TCRdb's copy, which holds only in-frame ones; the method was immunoSEQ multiplex PCR. Of roughly 40,000 clones listed, less than 85% were seen once; the top ten hold approximately 3%. The specimen comprised peripheral blood mononuclear cells, sampled before stem cell transplant. All receptors derive from a man in his fifties or sixties with acute myeloid leukemia. Some clones in this sample may be carry-over from other donors' samples.

The V gene is TRBV2, the J gene TRBJ2-1, with 8 bases matching TRBD1. This CDR3 is built from 16 residues. CDR1 and CDR2 from the germline V gene are SNHLY and FYNNEI. The J segment lost 0 bases and the V segment lost 6 bases, leaving 7 bases of the junction unmatched. CDR3 sequence reads: CASRYDRGSSYNEQFF. For the CDR3, the DNA is TGTGCCAGCAGGTACGACAGGGGAAGCTCCTACAATGAGCAGTTCTTC.

V usage is TRBV5-1 and J usage is TRBJ1-3; TRBD1 matches 8 bases. This CDR3 is 16 amino acids long. The J segment lost 0 bases and the V segment lost 0 bases, leaving 2 bases of the junction unmatched. Germline values: CDR1 SGHRS, CDR2 YFSETQ. The DNA of the CDR3 is TGCGCCAGCAGCTTGGGACAGGGGCACTCTGGAAACACCATATATTTT. Its translation is CASSLGQGHSGNTIYF.

The rearrangement joins TRBV12-5 to TRBJ1-1; D unclear. The germline CDR1 and CDR2 sequences are LGHNT and FRNRAP. With 0 bases removed from V and 4 bases from J, the gap between germline ends came to 12 bases. This CDR3 spans 15 amino acids. The CDR3 DNA is TGTGCTAGTGGTTTGGTAGCAGCAAGGGTCACTGAAGCTTTCTTT. Translated, it gives CASGLVAARVTEAFF.

The CDR3 protein is CASKGGGENEQFF. The CDR3 DNA sequence: TGTGCCAGCAAGGGCGGGGGGGAAAATGAGCAGTTCTTC. This chain links TRBV2 with TRBJ2-1; 9 bases are shared with TRBD2. Germline V gene sequence: CDR1 SNHLY, CDR2 FYNNEI. The CDR3 loop spans 13 amino acids. The V gene end was trimmed by 7 bases and the J gene end by 7 bases; junction bases not matched to a gene: 5.

The chain is built from TRBV4-1 and TRBJ2-7; TRBD2 matches at 12 bases. V gave up 2 bases and J gave up 1 base; unmatched junction bases: 6. Germline CDR1 is MGHRA and CDR2 is YSYEKL. CDR3 length: 17 amino acids. CDR3 nucleotides: TGCGCCAGCAGCCAACTTCCGGGACTAGCGGGTTCCTACGAGCAGTACTTC. Translation gives CASSQLPGLAGSYEQYF.

The chain couples TRBV28 to TRBJ2-3; 8 nucleotides align to TRBD2. V gave up 3 bases and J gave up 3 bases; unmatched junction bases: 2. CDR3 length equals 14 residues. CDR1 and CDR2 from the germline V gene are MDHEN and SYDVKM. CDR3 region: CASSLRGETDTQYF. As DNA, the CDR3 is TGTGCCAGCAGTTTGCGGGGGGAAACAGATACGCAGTATTTT.

The rearrangement links TRBV19 to TRBJ1-3, with 7 bases identical to TRBD1. The CDR3 is 17 residues long. J gave up 1 base and V 4 bases, and 10 bases lay outside the gene matches. Germline assignment: CDR1 LNHDA and CDR2 SQIVND (reference sequence). In nucleotides, the CDR3 is TGTGCCAGTAGTACTTACAGGGGCCCGCTTTCTGGAAACACCATATATTTT. This gives the protein CASSTYRGPLSGNTIYF.